This T cell receptor beta chain was profiled in a study of blood T cell repertoires in COVID-19. Turning to the study itself: There were acute and convalescent COVID-19 samples, and they came from the United States, Italy and Spain. T cells, B-cell-depleted T cells, or PBMCs provided the cDNA or gDNA that served as material.

The germline V gene has CDR1 MNHEY and CDR2 SMNVEV (reference sequence). The CDR3 has 16 residues. Trimming cost V 6 bases and J 2 bases; bases outside gene matches: 10. As handled by the study authors: Reference gene primer amplification in the assay estimated nucleated cell counts. Profiling relied on immunoSEQ multiplex PCR, and the TCRdb table lists in-frame clones only, not all of them. The DNA was the basis for D and trimming; V, J and clone size are from that table. The repertoire consists of around 65,000 clones, with 82% occurring once and the leading ten covering roughly 15%. This chain joins TRBV27 and TRBJ1-2, with 9 bases that match TRBD1. The sequenced sample was peripheral blood. The TCR originated in an elderly man with active COVID-19. CDR3 in amino acids: CASRGSSGTGNYGYTF. The DNA for the CDR3 is TGTGCCAGCAGAGGTTCTTCCGGGACAGGGAACTATGGCTACACCTTC.